This T cell receptor (beta chain) was recorded in a study of OX40 agonist ivuxolimab in advanced cancers. Points from the study as a whole: At 0.1 to 3.0 mg/kg, clonal expansion of CD4+ and CD8+ blood T cells had occurred by week 6.

The assay was immunoSEQ multiplex PCR, and TCRdb's table has in-frame clones only and misses some. Here the sample spans about 14,000 clones, about 90% being singletons. The CDR3 totals 13 residues. Per germline, CDR1 MNHEY and CDR2 SVGAGI. V dropped 3 bases and J dropped 5 bases, with 11 bases sitting between them. About this clone: Its antigen is undetermined.

This specimen consisted of CD4+ or CD8+ T cells sorted from blood, obtained in a trial of the OX40 agonist ivuxolimab. The TCR comes from an adult with an advanced solid tumor such as melanoma, head and neck, liver or kidney cancer. This rearrangement joins TRBV6-5 to TRBJ2-7, with D unclear. CDR3 in amino acids: CASSYSSSHEQYF. In DNA, the CDR3 is TGTGCCAGCAGTTATTCGAGCAGCCACGAGCAGTACTTC.